The clone carrying this T cell receptor (beta chain) has more than one count but fewer than ten. This sample is part of a study of T cells after yellow fever vaccination. MiXCR, run by TCRdb on the 5' RACE reads, gives a single entry per CDR3 protein. The table records more than 300,000 distinct CDR3 sequences, approximately 4% of them present only once. The CDR3 has 18 amino acids. Germline CDR1 reads SGHRS; CDR2 reads YFSETQ. The V gene end was trimmed by 0 bases and the J gene end by 3 bases; junction bases not matched to a gene: 9. Sample: PBMCs, taken 15 days after the yellow fever booster vaccination. The chain combines TRBV5-1 with TRBJ2-2; 9 bases are shared with TRBD1. The receptor was isolated from a young man who received the YFV17D yellow fever vaccine. Here the CDR3 DNA reads TGCGCCAGCAGCTTGGGACGGGGACAGGGCTCGTACACCGGGGAGCTGTTTTTT. Its protein is CASSLGRGQGSYTGELFF.